This T cell receptor (beta chain) was identified in a study of blood T cell repertoires in COVID-19. Participant ages covered about 18 to 90 years across 24 US areas. The table came from immunoSEQ multiplex PCR; TCRdb's copy has only in-frame clones and leaves some out. The table lists around 220,000 clones, around 90% of them singletons. Per germline, CDR1 MDHEN and CDR2 SYDVKM. The CDR3 is made up of 16 amino acids. V shed 3 bases and J 6 bases; nucleotides not matched to a gene: 8. The genes are TRBV28 and TRBJ2-1; TRBD2 matches 10 bases. This clonotype was obtained from a woman younger than 45 with acute COVID-19. Sequencing was done on a sample of PBMCs or T cells enriched from blood (not recorded which). The CDR3 protein is CASSLKLAGVSNEQFF. CDR3 DNA: TGTGCCAGCAGTTTGAAGCTAGCGGGAGTTAGCAATGAGCAGTTCTTC. Combining the CDR3 with reference TRBV28 and TRBJ2-1 gives the whole variable domain DVKVTQSSRYLVKRTGEKVFLECVQDMDHENMFWYRQDPGLGLRLIYFSYDVKMKEKGDIPEGYSVSREKKERFSLILESASTNQTSMYLCASSLKLAGVSNEQFFGPGTRLTVL.